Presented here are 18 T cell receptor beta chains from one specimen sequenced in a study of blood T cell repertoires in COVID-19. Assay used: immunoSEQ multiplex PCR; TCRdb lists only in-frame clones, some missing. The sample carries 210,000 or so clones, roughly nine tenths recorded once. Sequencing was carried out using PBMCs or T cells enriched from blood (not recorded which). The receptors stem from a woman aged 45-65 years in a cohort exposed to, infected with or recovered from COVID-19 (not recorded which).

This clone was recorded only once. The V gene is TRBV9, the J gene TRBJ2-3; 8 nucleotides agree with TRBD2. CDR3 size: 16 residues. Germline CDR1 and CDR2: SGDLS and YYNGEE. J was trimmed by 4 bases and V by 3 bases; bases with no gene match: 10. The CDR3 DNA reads TGTGCCAGCAGCGCCGACGGGGGGGCCTCCCCAGATACGCAGTATTTT. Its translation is CASSADGGASPDTQYF. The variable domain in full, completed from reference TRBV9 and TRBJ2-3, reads DSGVTQTPKHLITATGQRVTLRCSPRSGDLSVYWYQQSLDQGLQFLIQYYNGEERAKGNILERFSAQQFPDLHSELNLSSLELGDSALYFCASSADGGASPDTQYFGPGTRLTVL.

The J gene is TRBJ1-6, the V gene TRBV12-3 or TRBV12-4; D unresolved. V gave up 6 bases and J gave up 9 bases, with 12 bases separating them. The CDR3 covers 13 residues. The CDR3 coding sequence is TGTGCCAGCAGCAAGATCTACGGTTCACCCCTCCACTTT. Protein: CASSKIYGSPLHF.

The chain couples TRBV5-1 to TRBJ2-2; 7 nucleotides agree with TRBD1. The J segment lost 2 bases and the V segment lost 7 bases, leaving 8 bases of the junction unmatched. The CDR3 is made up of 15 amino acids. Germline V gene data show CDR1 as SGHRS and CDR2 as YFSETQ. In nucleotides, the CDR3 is TGCGCCAGCGGGGATACAGGGGTCAACACCGGGGAGCTGTTTTTT. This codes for CASGDTGVNTGELFF.

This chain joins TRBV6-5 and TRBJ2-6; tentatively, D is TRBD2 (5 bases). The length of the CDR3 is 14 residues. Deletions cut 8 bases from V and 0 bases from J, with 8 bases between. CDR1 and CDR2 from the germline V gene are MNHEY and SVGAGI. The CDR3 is CASEEGSGANVLTF. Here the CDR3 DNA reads TGTGCCAGCGAAGAGGGCTCTGGGGCCAACGTCCTGACTTTC.

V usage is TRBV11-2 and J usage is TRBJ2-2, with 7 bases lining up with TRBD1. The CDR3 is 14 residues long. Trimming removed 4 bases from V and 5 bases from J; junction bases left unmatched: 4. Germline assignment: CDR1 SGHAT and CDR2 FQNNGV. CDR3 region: CASSWTGNTGELFF. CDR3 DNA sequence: TGTGCCAGCAGCTGGACAGGAAATACCGGGGAGCTGTTTTTT.

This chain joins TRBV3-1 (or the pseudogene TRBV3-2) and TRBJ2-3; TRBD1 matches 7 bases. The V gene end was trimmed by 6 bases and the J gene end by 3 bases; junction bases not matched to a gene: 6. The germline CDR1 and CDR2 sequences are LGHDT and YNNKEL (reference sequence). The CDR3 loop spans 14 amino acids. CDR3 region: CASRVGTETDTQYF. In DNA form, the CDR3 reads TGTGCCAGCAGAGTCGGGACAGAGACAGATACGCAGTATTTT.

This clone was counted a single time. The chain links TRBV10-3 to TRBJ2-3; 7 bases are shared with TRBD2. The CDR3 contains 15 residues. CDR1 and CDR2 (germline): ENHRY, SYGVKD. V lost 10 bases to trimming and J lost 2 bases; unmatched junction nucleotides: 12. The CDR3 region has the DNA TGTGCCACTCGGAGCTGGCGGGGGATCACAGATACGCAGTATTTT. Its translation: CATRSWRGITDTQYF.

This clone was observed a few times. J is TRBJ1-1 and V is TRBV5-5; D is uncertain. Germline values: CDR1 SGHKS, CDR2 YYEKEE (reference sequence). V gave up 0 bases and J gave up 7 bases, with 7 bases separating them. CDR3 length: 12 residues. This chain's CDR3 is CASSLDFGEAFF. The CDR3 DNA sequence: TGTGCCAGCAGCTTGGATTTCGGTGAAGCTTTCTTT.

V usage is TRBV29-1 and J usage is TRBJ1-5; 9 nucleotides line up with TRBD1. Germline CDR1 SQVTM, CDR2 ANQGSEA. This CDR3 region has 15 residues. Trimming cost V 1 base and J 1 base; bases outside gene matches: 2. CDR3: CSVEVGQGSNQPQHF. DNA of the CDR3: TGCAGCGTTGAAGTTGGACAGGGGAGCAATCAGCCCCAGCATTTT.

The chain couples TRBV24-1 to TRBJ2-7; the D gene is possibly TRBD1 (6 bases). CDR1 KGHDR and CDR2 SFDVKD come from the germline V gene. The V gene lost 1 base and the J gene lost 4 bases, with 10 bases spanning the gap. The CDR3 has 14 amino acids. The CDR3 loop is CATSDLQGFYEQYF. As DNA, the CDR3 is TGTGCCACCAGTGATTTACAGGGTTTTTACGAGCAGTACTTC.

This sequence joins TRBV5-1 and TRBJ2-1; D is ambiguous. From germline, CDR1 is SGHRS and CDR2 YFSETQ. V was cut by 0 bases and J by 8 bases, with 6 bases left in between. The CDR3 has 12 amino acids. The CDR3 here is CASSLVQDEQFF. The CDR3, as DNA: TGCGCCAGCAGCTTGGTTCAGGATGAGCAGTTCTTC.

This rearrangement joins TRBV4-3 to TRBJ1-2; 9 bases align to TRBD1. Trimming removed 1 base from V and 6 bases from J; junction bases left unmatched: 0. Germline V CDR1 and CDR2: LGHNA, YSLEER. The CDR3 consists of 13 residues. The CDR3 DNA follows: TGCGCCAGCAGCCAAGGGACAGGGGATGGCTACACCTTC. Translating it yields CASSQGTGDGYTF.

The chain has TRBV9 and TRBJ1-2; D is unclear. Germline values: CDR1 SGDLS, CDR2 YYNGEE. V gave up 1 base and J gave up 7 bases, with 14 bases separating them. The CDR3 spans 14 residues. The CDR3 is CASSVSRGLGGYTF. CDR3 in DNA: TGTGCCAGCAGCGTATCTAGAGGGCTGGGTGGCTACACCTTC.

DNA for the CDR3: TGTGCCAGCAGCGCCCACCCGGGTCCTGCGAGGTATAATTCACCCCTCCACTTT. Translated, it gives CASSAHPGPARYNSPLHF. This chain connects TRBV7-3 to TRBJ1-6; D gene ambiguous. V dropped 5 bases and J dropped 4 bases, with 21 bases sitting between them. From germline, CDR1 is SGHTA and CDR2 FQGTGA. The CDR3 extends over 18 amino acids.

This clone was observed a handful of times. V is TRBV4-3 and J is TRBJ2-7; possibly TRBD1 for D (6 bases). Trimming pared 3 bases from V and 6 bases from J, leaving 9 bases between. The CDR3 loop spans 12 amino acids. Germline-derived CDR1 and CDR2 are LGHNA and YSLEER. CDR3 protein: CASSQGAFEQYF. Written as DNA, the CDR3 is TGCGCCAGCAGCCAGGGGGCCTTCGAGCAGTACTTC.

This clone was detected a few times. The CDR3 sequence is CASSVEGQGGNEQFF. CDR3 bases: TGTGCCAGCAGTGTCGAGGGACAGGGTGGGAATGAGCAGTTCTTC. The chain carries TRBV2 and TRBJ2-1; 9 bases map to TRBD1. The CDR3 extends over 15 amino acids. With 4 bases clipped from V and 7 bases from J, the junction kept 8 bases outside the gene matches. In germline, CDR1 is SNHLY, CDR2 FYNNEI.

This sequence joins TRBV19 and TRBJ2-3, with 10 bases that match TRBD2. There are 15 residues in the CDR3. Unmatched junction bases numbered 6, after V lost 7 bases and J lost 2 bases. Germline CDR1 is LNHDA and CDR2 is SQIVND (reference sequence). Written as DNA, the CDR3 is TGTGCCAGTACCACAGCGGGGGGGGACACAGATACGCAGTATTTT. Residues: CASTTAGGDTDTQYF.

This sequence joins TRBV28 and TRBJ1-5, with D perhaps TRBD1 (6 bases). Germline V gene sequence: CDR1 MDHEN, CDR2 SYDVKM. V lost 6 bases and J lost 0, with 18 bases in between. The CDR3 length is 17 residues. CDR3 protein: CASRPGQPAYSNQPQHF. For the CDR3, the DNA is TGTGCCAGCAGACCAGGACAGCCGGCTTATAGCAATCAGCCCCAGCATTTT.